This TCR beta chain was captured by sequencing in a study of T cells after yellow fever vaccination. There are many counts of this clonotype. The antigen is undetermined. TCRdb fed the 5' RACE reads into MiXCR, producing one record per CDR3 protein. Among hundreds of thousands of distinct CDR3 sequences listed, 12% were seen once. Between the trimmed V and J ends, which lost 6 bases and 5 bases, there was a span of 10 bases. The CDR3 covers 12 residues. General study points: Clones that expanded after primary vaccination mostly reappeared after the booster (around 96% CD4, roughly 90% CD8).

Sequencing was performed on CD4+ T cells sorted from PBMCs, taken 15 days after the yellow fever booster vaccination. The receptor was isolated from a man aged 18-30 years who received the YFV17D yellow fever vaccine. The V call is TRBV12-3 or TRBV12-4, the J call TRBJ2-5, with a possible D match to TRBD2 (5 bases). CDR3 sequence (DNA): TGTGCCAGCAGCTCTCGCGGGGAGACCCAGTACTTC. Protein product: CASSSRGETQYF.